This TCR beta chain was profiled in a study of blood T cell repertoires in COVID-19. Study at large: T cells, B-cell-depleted T cells, or PBMCs provided the cDNA or gDNA that served as material.

V lost 10 bases and J lost 4, with 16 bases in between. CDR3 size: 13 residues. The germline gives CDR1 MGHRA, CDR2 YSYEKL. Per the original data handling: Reference gene primer amplification gave nucleated cell count estimates. Clones were sequenced by immunoSEQ multiplex PCR, and TCRdb holds only the in-frame ones, with some missing. The DNA gave D and trimming, while V, J and clone size come from that table. The table includes 200,000 or so clones, roughly 84% detected once. Material for sequencing was peripheral blood. The genes are TRBV4-1 and TRBJ1-1; no definite D call. This receptor was identified in a person between 65 and 80 years old with COVID-19, enrolled during active disease. The CDR3 DNA is TGCGCCACAAGAAGAGGAATGAGCACTGAAGCTTTCTTT. Protein product: CATRRGMSTEAFF.